These 15 T cell receptor beta chains were sequenced from one sample in a study of shared clonotypes between healthy human individuals. Profiling relied on immunoSEQ multiplex PCR, and the TCRdb table lists in-frame clones only, not all of them. The data show about 300,000 clones, approximately 79% seen once. The sample was memory CD4+ T cells sorted from blood. Subset meaning: CD45RA-negative fraction. These receptors all come from a man in his thirties or forties in good health.

The chain uses TRBV5-6 and TRBJ1-1; 7 nucleotides align to TRBD1. From germline, CDR1 is SGHDT and CDR2 YYEEEE. V shed 1 base and J 5 bases; nucleotides not matched to a gene: 2. The CDR3 length is 13 residues. The CDR3 DNA sequence: TGTGCCAGCAGCTTGTACAGGGGAACTGAAGCTTTCTTT. Translating it yields CASSLYRGTEAFF.

The rearrangement links TRBV11-2 to TRBJ2-1, with D unclear. V shed 5 bases and J shed 0 bases, with 14 bases lying between them. The CDR3 sequence is 16 residues long. The germline V gene encodes CDR1 SGHAT and CDR2 FQNNGV. CDR3 residues: CASSTMTFSSYNEQFF. CDR3 nucleotides: TGTGCCAGCAGCACGATGACCTTTAGCTCCTACAATGAGCAGTTCTTC.

J is TRBJ2-2 and V is TRBV7-3, with 10 positions matching TRBD2. Trimming at V came to 5 bases and at J to 7 bases, leaving 16 bases not matched to a gene. CDR1 SGHTA and CDR2 FQGTGA come from the germline V gene. The CDR3 has 18 residues. Written as DNA, the CDR3 is TGTGCCAGCAGCCCAACAGGGGCTAGCGGGAGAGTAGGCGGGGAGCTGTTTTTT. This codes for CASSPTGASGRVGGELFF.

The rearrangement links TRBV2 to TRBJ2-6; TRBD1 matches at 11 bases. The V and J ends lost 6 bases and 3 bases, in that order; junction bases with no gene match: 4. Germline V CDR1 and CDR2: SNHLY, FYNNEI. CDR3 size: 16 residues. The CDR3 is CASRDRGLFGANVLTF. CDR3 DNA: TGTGCCAGCAGGGACAGGGGGCTTTTTGGGGCCAACGTCCTGACTTTC. The whole variable domain, remainder taken from reference TRBV2 and TRBJ2-6, is EPEVTQTPSHQVTQMGQEVILRCVPISNHLYFYWYRQILGQKVEFLVSFYNNEISEKSEIFDDQFSVERPDGSNFTLKIRSTKLEDSAMYFCASRDRGLFGANVLTFGAGSRLTVL.

The table lists this clone with many counts. The rearrangement links TRBV6-6 to TRBJ1-2; D not certain. In germline, CDR1 is MNHNY, CDR2 SVGAGI (reference sequence). The CDR3 contains 13 residues. The ends were cut back, 2 bases at V and 8 bases at J, with 12 bases in the middle. Here the CDR3 DNA reads TGTGCCAGCAGTTACGGCGCAGGCGGGGGCTACACCTTC. Its translation is CASSYGAGGGYTF.

The rearrangement joins TRBV4-2 to TRBJ1-5; no firm D call. V dropped 2 bases and J dropped 3 bases, with 11 bases sitting between them. CDR1 is LGHNA, CDR2 YNFKEQ, per germline. There are 15 residues in the CDR3. CDR3 DNA: TGTGCCAGCAGCCAACTTAAAAGTCACAATCAGCCCCAGCATTTT. Translation gives CASSQLKSHNQPQHF.

This clone was counted once. The chain has TRBV7-8 and TRBJ2-3; 8 bases align to TRBD1. Germline V CDR1 and CDR2: SGHVS, FQNEAQ. This CDR3 is built from 14 residues. V dropped 3 bases and J dropped 3; count of bases not matched to a gene: 2. Written as DNA, the CDR3 is TGTGCCAGCAGCTTCAGGGGGCGGACAGATACGCAGTATTTT. Amino acid sequence: CASSFRGRTDTQYF.

This chain joins TRBV6-1 and TRBJ2-1, with TRBD1 identical over 9 bases. The J segment lost 6 bases and the V segment lost 3 bases, leaving 6 bases of the junction unmatched. The length of the CDR3 is 15 residues. Germline assignment: CDR1 MNHNS and CDR2 SASEGT. The CDR3 loop reads CASSEYRGLGNEQFF. The CDR3 coding sequence is TGTGCCAGCAGTGAGTACAGGGGGCTAGGCAATGAGCAGTTCTTC.

J is TRBJ2-1 and V is TRBV19; TRBD1 aligns across 9 bases. Trimming at V came to 5 bases and at J to 7 bases, leaving 9 bases not matched to a gene. The CDR3 contains 15 residues. Germline loops: CDR1 LNHDA, CDR2 SQIVND (reference sequence). The DNA of the CDR3 is TGTGCCAGTAGTTTGGGGACAGGGAGTCTTAATGAGCAGTTCTTC. It specifies CASSLGTGSLNEQFF.

This clone was detected only once. The chain combines TRBV7-9 with TRBJ2-7, with a weak D call TRBD1 (5 bases). The V gene lost 0 bases and the J gene lost 6 bases, with 15 bases spanning the gap. The CDR3 covers 15 residues. Germline assignment: CDR1 SEHNR and CDR2 FQNEAQ (reference sequence). CDR3 DNA: TGTGCCAGCAGCTTAGCGTCCAGGGTTCAGCTCGAGCAGTACTTC. This gives the protein CASSLASRVQLEQYF.

The chain combines TRBV28 with TRBJ1-1; D call uncertain. CDR1 and CDR2 (germline): MDHEN, SYDVKM. Trimming cost V 1 base and J 6 bases, with 12 bases left between them. This CDR3 spans 14 amino acids. CDR3: CASSLLQVGAEAFF. The CDR3 DNA reads as TGTGCCAGCAGTTTATTGCAAGTAGGTGCTGAAGCTTTCTTT.

This chain connects TRBV2 to TRBJ2-1; D is ambiguous. Trimming took off 4 bases at V and 9 bases at J, with 13 bases between the two ends. Germline CDR1 is SNHLY and CDR2 is FYNNEI. The CDR3 runs 13 residues. Here the CDR3 DNA reads TGTGCCAGCAGTGTTTTAAAATGGTTTGAGCAGTTCTTC. It specifies CASSVLKWFEQFF.

This clone was picked up a small number of times. The chain couples TRBV5-6 to TRBJ2-5, with 8 bases fitting TRBD1. The DNA matches TRBJ2-7 better at its end, which makes the J call doubtful. The germline V gene encodes CDR1 SGHDT and CDR2 YYEEEE. This CDR3 is 14 amino acids long. CDR3 in amino acids: CASSSPGQDYEQYF. The CDR3 DNA sequence: TGTGCCAGCAGCTCCCCGGGACAGGACTACGAGCAGTACTTC.

This clone was detected only a few times. The V gene is TRBV10-3, the J gene TRBJ2-2, with a tentative D call TRBD2 (5 bases). V was pared by 3 bases and J by 6 bases, with 17 bases between. Germline V lookup: CDR1 ENHRY, CDR2 SYGVKD. CDR3 length: 16 amino acids. This chain's CDR3 is CAISENSVKLAGELFF. The CDR3 DNA follows: TGTGCCATCAGTGAAAATAGCGTGAAACTTGCCGGGGAGCTGTTTTTT.

This clone was observed at least ten times. At the DNA level, this CDR3 is encoded by other sequences in the same sample as well. The chain uses TRBV2 and TRBJ2-3, with a possible D match to TRBD2 (5 bases). V dropped 4 bases and J dropped 1 base, with 9 bases sitting between them. There are 14 residues in the CDR3. CDR1 and CDR2 (germline): SNHLY, FYNNEI. CDR3 residues: CASSAGIRTDTQYF. CDR3 bases: TGTGCCAGCAGTGCCGGGATACGCACAGATACGCAGTATTTT.